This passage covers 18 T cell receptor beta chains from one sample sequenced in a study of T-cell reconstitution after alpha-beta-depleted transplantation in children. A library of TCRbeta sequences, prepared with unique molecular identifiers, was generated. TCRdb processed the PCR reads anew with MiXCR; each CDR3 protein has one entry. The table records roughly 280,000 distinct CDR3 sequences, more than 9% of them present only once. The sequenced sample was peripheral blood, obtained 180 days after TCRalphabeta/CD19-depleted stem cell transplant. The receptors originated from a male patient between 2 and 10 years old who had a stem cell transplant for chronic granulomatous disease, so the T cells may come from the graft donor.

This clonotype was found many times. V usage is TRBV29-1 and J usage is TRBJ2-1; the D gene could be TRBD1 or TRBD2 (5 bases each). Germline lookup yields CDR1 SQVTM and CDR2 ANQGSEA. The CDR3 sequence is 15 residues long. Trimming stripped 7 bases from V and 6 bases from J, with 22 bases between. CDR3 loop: CSAGRDALFSNEQFF. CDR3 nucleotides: TGCAGCGCCGGAAGGGACGCCCTTTTCTCCAATGAGCAGTTCTTC.

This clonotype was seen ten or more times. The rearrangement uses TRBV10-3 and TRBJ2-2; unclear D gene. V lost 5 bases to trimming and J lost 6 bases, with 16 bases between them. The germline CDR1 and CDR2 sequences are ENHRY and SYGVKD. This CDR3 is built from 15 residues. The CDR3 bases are TGTGCCATCAGTCCGGGCCCTCTCCCCCCCGGGGAGCTGTTTTTT. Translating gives CAISPGPLPPGELFF.

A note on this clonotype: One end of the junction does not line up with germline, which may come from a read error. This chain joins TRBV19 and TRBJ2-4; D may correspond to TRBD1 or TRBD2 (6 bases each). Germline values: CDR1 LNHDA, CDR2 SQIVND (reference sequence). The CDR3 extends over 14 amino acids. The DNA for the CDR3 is TGTGCCAGTAGACTCAACAGGGACTGGGACATTCAGCACTTC. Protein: CASRLNRDWDIQHF.

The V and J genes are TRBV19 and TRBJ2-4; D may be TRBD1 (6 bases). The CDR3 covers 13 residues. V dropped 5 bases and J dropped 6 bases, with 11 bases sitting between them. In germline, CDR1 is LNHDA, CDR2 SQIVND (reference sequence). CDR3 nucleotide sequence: TGTGCCAGTAGTTCGCCCAGGGGAAACATTCAGTACTTC. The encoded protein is CASSSPRGNIQYF. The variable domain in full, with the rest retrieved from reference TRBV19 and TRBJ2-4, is DGGITQSPKYLFRKEGQNVTLSCEQNLNHDAMYWYRQDPGQGLRLIYYSQIVNDFQKGDIAEGYSVSREKKESFPLTVTSAQKNPTAFYLCASSSPRGNIQYFGAGTRLSVL.

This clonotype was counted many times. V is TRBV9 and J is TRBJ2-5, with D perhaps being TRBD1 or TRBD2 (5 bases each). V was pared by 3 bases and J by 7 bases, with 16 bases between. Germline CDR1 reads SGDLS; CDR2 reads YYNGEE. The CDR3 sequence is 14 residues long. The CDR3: CASSERMGTGTQYF. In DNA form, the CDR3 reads TGTGCCAGCAGCGAACGAATGGGGACGGGGACCCAGTACTTC.

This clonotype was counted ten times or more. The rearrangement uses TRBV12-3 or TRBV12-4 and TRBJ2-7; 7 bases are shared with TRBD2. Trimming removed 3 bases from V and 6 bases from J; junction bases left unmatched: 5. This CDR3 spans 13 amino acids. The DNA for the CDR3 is TGTGCCAGCAGTTTGGGAGGGTCGGGCGAGCAGTACTTC. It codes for CASSLGGSGEQYF.

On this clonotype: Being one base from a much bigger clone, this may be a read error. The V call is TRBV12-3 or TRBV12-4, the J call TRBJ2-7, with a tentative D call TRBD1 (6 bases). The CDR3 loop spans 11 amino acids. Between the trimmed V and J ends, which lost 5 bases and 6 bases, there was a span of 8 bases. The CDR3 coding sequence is TGTGCCAGCAGTAACAGGGCCGAGCAGTACTTC. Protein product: CASSNRAEQYF.

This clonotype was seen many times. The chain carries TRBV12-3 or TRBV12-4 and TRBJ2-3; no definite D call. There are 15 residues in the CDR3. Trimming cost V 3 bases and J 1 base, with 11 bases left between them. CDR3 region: CASSFPWEGTDTQYF. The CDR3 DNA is TGTGCCAGCAGTTTCCCTTGGGAAGGCACAGATACGCAGTATTTT.

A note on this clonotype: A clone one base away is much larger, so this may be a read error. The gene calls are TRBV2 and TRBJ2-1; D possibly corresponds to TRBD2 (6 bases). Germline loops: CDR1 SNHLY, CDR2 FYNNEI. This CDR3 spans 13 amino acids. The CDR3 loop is CASCAGGFNEPFF. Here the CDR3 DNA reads TGTGCCAGCTGCGCCGGAGGGTTTAATGAGCCGTTCTTC.

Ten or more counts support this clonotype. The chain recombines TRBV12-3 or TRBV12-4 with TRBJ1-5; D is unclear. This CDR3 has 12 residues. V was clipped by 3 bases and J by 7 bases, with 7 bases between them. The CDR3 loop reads CASSLQDQPQHF. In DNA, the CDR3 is TGTGCCAGCAGTTTGCAGGACCAGCCCCAGCATTTT.

CDR3 in DNA: TGTGCCAGCAGCTCTAGCGGGAGGTCCCTCACAGATACGCAGTATTTT. It translates to CASSSSGRSLTDTQYF. The J gene is TRBJ2-3, the V gene TRBV3-1, with TRBD2 matching 11 bases. The length of the CDR3 is 16 residues. The germline V gene encodes CDR1 LGHDT and CDR2 YNNKEL (reference sequence). The ends lost 5 bases at V and 2 bases at J; junction bases unmatched: 6.

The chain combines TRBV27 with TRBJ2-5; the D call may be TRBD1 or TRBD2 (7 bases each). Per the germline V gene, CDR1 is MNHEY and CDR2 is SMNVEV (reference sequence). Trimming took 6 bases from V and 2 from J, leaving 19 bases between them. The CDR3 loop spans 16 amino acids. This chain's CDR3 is CASSLGGTANQETQYF. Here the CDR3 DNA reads TGTGCCAGCAGCCTGGGGGGGACAGCTAATCAAGAGACCCAGTACTTC.

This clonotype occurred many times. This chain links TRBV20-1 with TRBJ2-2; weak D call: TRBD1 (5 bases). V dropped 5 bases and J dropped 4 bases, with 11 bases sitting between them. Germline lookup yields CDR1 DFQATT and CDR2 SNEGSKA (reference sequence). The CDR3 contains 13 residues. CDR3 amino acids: CSASGFSTGELFF. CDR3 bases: TGCAGTGCTTCAGGGTTCAGCACCGGGGAGCTGTTTTTT.

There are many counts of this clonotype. CDR3: CASSTTVPNTEAFF. CDR3 nucleotides: TGTGCCAGCTCAACGACAGTACCGAACACTGAAGCTTTCTTT. The V gene is TRBV18, the J gene TRBJ1-1, with D possibly being TRBD1 (5 bases). This CDR3 spans 14 amino acids. V lost 5 bases and J 1 base, leaving 11 bases between the germline ends. Germline CDR1 reads KGHSH; CDR2 reads LQKENI.

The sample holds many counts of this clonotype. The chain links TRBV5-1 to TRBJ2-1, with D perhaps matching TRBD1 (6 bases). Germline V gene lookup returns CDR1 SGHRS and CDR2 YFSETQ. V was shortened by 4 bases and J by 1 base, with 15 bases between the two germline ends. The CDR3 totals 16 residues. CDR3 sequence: CASSRTDQGSYNEQFF. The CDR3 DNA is TGCGCCAGCAGCCGTACGGATCAGGGGTCCTACAATGAGCAGTTCTTC.

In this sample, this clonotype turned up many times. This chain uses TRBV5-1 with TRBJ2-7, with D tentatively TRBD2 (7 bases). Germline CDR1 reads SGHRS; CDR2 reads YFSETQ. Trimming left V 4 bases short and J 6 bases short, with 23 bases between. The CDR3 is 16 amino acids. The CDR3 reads CASSRYSDSPGGEQYF. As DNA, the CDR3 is TGCGCCAGCAGCCGCTATTCGGACAGCCCGGGGGGCGAGCAGTACTTC.

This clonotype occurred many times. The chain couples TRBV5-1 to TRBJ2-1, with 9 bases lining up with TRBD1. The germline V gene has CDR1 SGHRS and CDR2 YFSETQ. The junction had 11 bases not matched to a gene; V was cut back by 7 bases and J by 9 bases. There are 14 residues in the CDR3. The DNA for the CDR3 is TGCGCCAGCTCCCTGGGGGGGACAGGGAGTGAGCAGTTCTTC. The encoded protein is CASSLGGTGSEQFF.

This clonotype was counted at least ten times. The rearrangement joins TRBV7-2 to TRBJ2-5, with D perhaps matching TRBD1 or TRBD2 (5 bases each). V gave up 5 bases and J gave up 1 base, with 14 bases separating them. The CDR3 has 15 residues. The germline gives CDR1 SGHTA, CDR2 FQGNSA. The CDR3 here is CASSLSGASQETQYF. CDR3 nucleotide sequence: TGTGCCAGCAGCCTTTCCGGGGCCTCCCAAGAGACCCAGTACTTC.